The present T cell receptor beta chain was sequenced within a study of shared clonotypes between healthy human individuals. TCRdb keeps only in-frame clones here, not all; method: immunoSEQ multiplex PCR. The table shows approximately 740,000 clones, with 92% occurring only once. CD45RO negativity and positive selection for CCR7 defined naive CD8 cells, a population that excluded terminally differentiated effector memory CD45RA+ cells. CDR1 ENHRY and CDR2 SYGVKD come from the germline V gene. Trimming took off 6 bases at V and 2 bases at J, with 16 bases between the two ends. The length of the CDR3 is 15 residues.

This chain links TRBV10-3 with TRBJ1-1; a possible D gene is TRBD1 (6 bases). This TCR derives from a man under 40 in good health. The sample consisted of naive CD8+ T cells sorted from blood. The DNA of the CDR3 is TGTGCCATCAGCCTTCCGGGACAAGAAAACACTGAAGCTTTCTTT. This sequence encodes CAISLPGQENTEAFF.